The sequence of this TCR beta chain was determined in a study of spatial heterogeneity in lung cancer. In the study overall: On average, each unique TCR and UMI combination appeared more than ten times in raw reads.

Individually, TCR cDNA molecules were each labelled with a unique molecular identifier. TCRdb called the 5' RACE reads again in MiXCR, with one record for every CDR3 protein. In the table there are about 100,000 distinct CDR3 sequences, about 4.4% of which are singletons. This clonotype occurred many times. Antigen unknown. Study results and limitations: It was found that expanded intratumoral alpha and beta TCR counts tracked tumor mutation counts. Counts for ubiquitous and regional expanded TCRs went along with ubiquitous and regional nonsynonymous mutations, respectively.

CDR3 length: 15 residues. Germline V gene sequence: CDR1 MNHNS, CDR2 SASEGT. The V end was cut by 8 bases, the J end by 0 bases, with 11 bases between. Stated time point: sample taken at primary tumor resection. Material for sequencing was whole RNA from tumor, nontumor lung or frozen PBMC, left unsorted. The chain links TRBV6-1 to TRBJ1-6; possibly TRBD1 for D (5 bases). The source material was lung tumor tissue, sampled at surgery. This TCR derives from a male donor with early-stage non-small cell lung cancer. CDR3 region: CASGTEASYNSPLHF. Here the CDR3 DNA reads TGTGCCAGCGGGACTGAGGCCTCCTATAATTCACCCCTCCACTTT.